The 30 T cell receptor beta chains below come from one sample, sequenced in a study of identifying expanded T cells in peripheral blood. Clones were sequenced by immunoSEQ multiplex PCR, and TCRdb holds only the in-frame ones, with some missing. The table has 100,000 or so clones, 80% to 90% seen once. Input material: blood. These receptors all stem from a person aged 18-70 years in good health.

The J gene is TRBJ2-7, the V gene TRBV18; 8 nucleotides match TRBD1. The CDR3 extends over 15 amino acids. Per the germline V gene, CDR1 is KGHSH and CDR2 is LQKENI. The ends lost 3 bases at V and 4 bases at J; junction bases unmatched: 8. The CDR3 here is CASSPDRASSYEQYF. CDR3 bases: TGTGCCAGCTCACCGGACAGGGCATCCTCATACGAGCAGTACTTC.

The chain couples TRBV18 to TRBJ2-5; D might be TRBD1 (6 bases). The CDR3 spans 14 residues. V dropped 5 bases and J dropped 0 bases, with 10 bases sitting between them. The V gene's germline CDR1 is KGHSH and CDR2 LQKENI. The CDR3 DNA sequence: TGTGCCAGCTCAGGGGGCGAGCACCAAGAGACCCAGTACTTC. Translation: CASSGGEHQETQYF.

This clone has only one observation. This chain uses TRBV4-1 with TRBJ2-7; tentative D call: TRBD1 (5 bases). V lost 4 bases and J 7 bases, leaving 26 bases between the germline ends. There are 17 residues in the CDR3. The germline V gene encodes CDR1 MGHRA and CDR2 YSYEKL. CDR3 in DNA: TGCGCCAGCAGCCCGACCCCTCCAGGGATAATTCCGCGAGAGCAGTACTTC. Protein sequence: CASSPTPPGIIPREQYF.

V and J are TRBV23-1 and TRBJ2-1; 14 bases fit TRBD2. TRBV23-1 is labeled an ORF, and its function is uncertain. J lost 0 bases, V lost 4 bases, and 14 bases had no gene match. This CDR3 region has 21 residues. The CDR3, as DNA: TGCGCCAGCAGTCCGAACTTACCGGGACTAGCGGGAGTAAGCTCCTACAATGAGCAGTTCTTC. Residues: CASSPNLPGLAGVSSYNEQFF.

The V and J genes are TRBV9 and TRBJ2-2; D might be TRBD1 (6 bases). Germline CDR1 and CDR2: SGDLS and YYNGEE. Between the trimmed V and J ends, which lost 2 bases and 3 bases, there was a span of 11 bases. The CDR3 covers 15 residues. CDR3 in DNA: TGTGCCAGCAGCGTCCGGGACACTTACACCGGGGAGCTGTTTTTT. Translated, it gives CASSVRDTYTGELFF.

The chain is built from TRBV6-5 and TRBJ1-4, with D unresolved. The V and J ends lost 8 bases and 8 bases respectively, with 15 bases between them. Germline V lookup: CDR1 MNHEY, CDR2 SVGAGI. The CDR3 is made up of 13 amino acids. CDR3 nucleotide sequence: TGTGCCAGCGGCCCCTGGACGGGCGAAAAACTGTTTTTT. It codes for CASGPWTGEKLFF.

This sequence joins TRBV5-4 and TRBJ2-5, with D perhaps matching TRBD1 (6 bases). Per the germline V gene, CDR1 is SGHNT and CDR2 is YYREEE (reference sequence). The CDR3 covers 17 residues. Deletions cut 5 bases from V and 2 bases from J, with 22 bases between. DNA for the CDR3: TGTGCCAGCAGACCTACAGGGTCCCAAGTACGACAAGAGACCCAGTACTTC. It translates to CASRPTGSQVRQETQYF. Combining the CDR3 with reference TRBV5-4 and TRBJ2-5 gives the whole variable domain ETGVTQSPTHLIKTRGQQVTLRCSSQSGHNTVSWYQQALGQGPQFIFQYYREEENGRGNFPPRFSGLQFPNYSSELNVNALELDDSALYLCASRPTGSQVRQETQYFGPGTRLLVL.

The V gene is TRBV21-1, the J gene TRBJ2-7; TRBD2 reflects the table's D call only, with no check against the DNA. TRBV21-1 is marked as a pseudogene. This CDR3 comprises 14 residues. The CDR3 region is CASSRTTRVYEQYF. The CDR3 nucleotides read TGTGCCAGCAGCCGCACGACTAGGGTCTACGAGCAGTACTTC.

V is TRBV6-6 and J is TRBJ2-1; D gene uncertain. The germline V gene has CDR1 MNHNY and CDR2 SVGAGI (reference sequence). Deletions cut 0 bases from V and 10 bases from J, with 10 bases between. The CDR3 has 13 amino acids. CDR3 in amino acids: CASSYSSLKEQFF. For the CDR3, the DNA is TGTGCCAGCAGTTACTCTAGCCTGAAAGAGCAGTTCTTC.

The V call is TRBV7-9, the J call TRBJ1-2; D remains ambiguous. CDR1 is SEHNR, CDR2 FQNEAQ, per germline (reference sequence). This CDR3 is built from 15 residues. The germline V and J ends were trimmed by 5 bases and 8 bases, with 21 bases remaining between them. The CDR3: CASSQPPGPGGGYTF. In DNA form, the CDR3 reads TGTGCCAGCAGCCAACCTCCCGGGCCCGGCGGGGGCTACACCTTC.

V gene TRBV9 combines with J gene TRBJ2-7; tentative D call: TRBD2 (6 bases). With 2 bases removed from V and 2 bases from J, the gap between germline ends came to 14 bases. Germline CDR1 is SGDLS and CDR2 is YYNGEE. The CDR3 runs 15 residues. The CDR3 coding sequence is TGTGCCAGCAGCGTGGAGGGCAGGAACGCCTACGAGCAGTACTTC. Translating it yields CASSVEGRNAYEQYF. The entire variable domain, with the rest obtained from reference TRBV9 and TRBJ2-7, is as follows: DSGVTQTPKHLITATGQRVTLRCSPRSGDLSVYWYQQSLDQGLQFLIQYYNGEERAKGNILERFSAQQFPDLHSELNLSSLELGDSALYFCASSVEGRNAYEQYFGPGTRLTVT.

The V and J genes are TRBV5-4 and TRBJ2-5, with TRBD1 matching over 9 bases. V lost 5 bases to trimming and J lost 5 bases; unmatched junction nucleotides: 10. Germline assignment: CDR1 SGHNT and CDR2 YYREEE (reference sequence). There are 15 residues in the CDR3. CDR3 amino acids: CASRLADRGYETQYF. The CDR3 DNA is TGTGCCAGCAGGCTGGCGGACAGGGGATACGAGACCCAGTACTTC. Looking up the rest from reference TRBV5-4 and TRBJ2-5 gives the full variable domain: ETGVTQSPTHLIKTRGQQVTLRCSSQSGHNTVSWYQQALGQGPQFIFQYYREEENGRGNFPPRFSGLQFPNYSSELNVNALELDDSALYLCASRLADRGYETQYFGPGTRLLVL.

This clone was picked up a small number of times. This chain links TRBV4-3 with TRBJ1-6; D gene uncertain. Germline assignment: CDR1 LGHNA and CDR2 YSLEER. V was clipped by 0 bases and J by 9 bases, with 15 bases between them. The CDR3 is 16 amino acids. This chain's CDR3 is CASSQDGPRISSPLHF. The CDR3 DNA reads TGCGCCAGCAGCCAAGATGGGCCCAGGATAAGTTCACCCCTCCACTTT.

The V call is TRBV9, the J call TRBJ2-3, with TRBD1 as a possible D gene (6 bases). The V gene's germline CDR1 is SGDLS and CDR2 YYNGEE. V was cut by 0 bases and J by 2 bases, with 7 bases left in between. This CDR3 is built from 14 residues. CDR3 bases: TGTGCCAGCAGCGTAGACAGGGTCACAGATACGCAGTATTTT. Its translation: CASSVDRVTDTQYF.

The V call is TRBV6-5, the J call TRBJ1-1, with D hard to call. Germline values: CDR1 MNHEY, CDR2 SVGAGI. V was cut by 1 base and J by 0 bases, with 9 bases left in between. The CDR3 is made up of 15 amino acids. Written as DNA, the CDR3 is TGTGCCAGCAGTTACTTTGTCGGTCTGAACACTGAAGCTTTCTTT. Translating gives CASSYFVGLNTEAFF.

The CDR3 loop reads CASSYSLVGNTEAFF. As DNA, the CDR3 is TGTGCCAGCAGTTACTCGCTCGTAGGGAACACTGAAGCTTTCTTT. The rearrangement uses TRBV6-5 and TRBJ1-1; D is unclear. Between the trimmed V and J ends, which lost 0 bases and 1 base, there was a span of 9 bases. The CDR3 loop spans 15 amino acids. Germline assignment: CDR1 MNHEY and CDR2 SVGAGI.

The chain has TRBV30 and TRBJ2-2, with D perhaps TRBD2 (5 bases). V was cut by 0 bases and J by 8 bases, with 10 bases left in between. This CDR3 comprises 13 residues. From germline, CDR1 is GTSNPN and CDR2 SVGIG (reference sequence). The CDR3 DNA reads as TGTGCCTGGAGTGTCCTTAGCGAAGGGGAGCTGTTTTTT. Protein product: CAWSVLSEGELFF.

This sequence joins TRBV28 and TRBJ2-7; a weak D match, TRBD1 (5 bases). From germline, CDR1 is MDHEN and CDR2 SYDVKM. V was clipped by 8 bases and J by 2 bases, with 16 bases between them. CDR3 length: 14 amino acids. The CDR3 region has the DNA TGTGCCAGCTCACCTCGACAGCCGCCCTACGAGCAGTACTTC. It codes for CASSPRQPPYEQYF. The whole variable domain, remainder taken from reference TRBV28 and TRBJ2-7, is DVKVTQSSRYLVKRTGEKVFLECVQDMDHENMFWYRQDPGLGLRLIYFSYDVKMKEKGDIPEGYSVSREKKERFSLILESASTNQTSMYLCASSPRQPPYEQYFGPGTRLTVT.

The chain uses TRBV28 and TRBJ1-3; D is possibly TRBD1 (5 bases). The CDR3 has 16 amino acids. The V gene lost 3 bases and the J gene lost 0 bases, with 12 bases spanning the gap. CDR1 and CDR2 (germline): MDHEN, SYDVKM. CDR3 sequence: CASSLDGTASGNTIYF. The CDR3 nucleotides read TGTGCCAGCAGTTTGGATGGGACGGCCTCTGGAAACACCATATATTTT. The entire variable domain, with the rest obtained from reference TRBV28 and TRBJ1-3, is as follows: DVKVTQSSRYLVKRTGEKVFLECVQDMDHENMFWYRQDPGLGLRLIYFSYDVKMKEKGDIPEGYSVSREKKERFSLILESASTNQTSMYLCASSLDGTASGNTIYFGEGSWLTVV.

V usage is TRBV29-1 and J usage is TRBJ1-1; the D gene is possibly TRBD1 (6 bases). This CDR3 has 15 amino acids. Looked up from germline, CDR1 is SQVTM and CDR2 is ANQGSEA. Trimming pared 3 bases from V and 2 bases from J, leaving 16 bases between. CDR3 bases: TGCAGCGTTGATAGGTGGGGGGCAGCAAACACTGAAGCTTTCTTT. The encoded protein is CSVDRWGAANTEAFF. The full variable domain, rest sourced from reference TRBV29-1 and TRBJ1-1, is SAVISQKPSRDICQRGTSLTIQCQVDSQVTMMFWYRQQPGQSLTLIATANQGSEATYESGFVIDKFPISRPNLTFSTLTVSNMSPEDSSIYLCSVDRWGAANTEAFFGQGTRLTVV.

In its sample, this clone was seen a few times. V usage is TRBV2 and J usage is TRBJ1-2, with 7 bases aligning to TRBD1. Germline assignment: CDR1 SNHLY and CDR2 FYNNEI. The length of the CDR3 is 13 residues. V shed 9 bases, J shed 6 bases, and the junction held 10 bases outside the gene matches. The CDR3 DNA reads as TGTGCCAGGGGGGAAGGGGGCAGGAATGGCTACACCTTC. Its translation: CARGEGGRNGYTF.

The V call is TRBV28, the J call TRBJ1-3; tentatively, D is TRBD1 (5 bases). The CDR3 totals 14 residues. Per germline, CDR1 MDHEN and CDR2 SYDVKM. V lost 3 bases to trimming and J lost 8 bases, with 14 bases between them. The CDR3 region has the DNA TGTGCCAGCAGTTTCCCCTACCCGGGGGACACCATATATTTT. This gives the protein CASSFPYPGDTIYF.

The table lists this clone with a count of one. This sequence joins TRBV7-2 and TRBJ1-3, with 9 bases matching TRBD1. V lost 2 bases and J lost 0; bases outside the gene matches: 8. The CDR3 extends over 18 amino acids. CDR1 SGHTA and CDR2 FQGNSA come from the germline V gene. This chain's CDR3 is CASSLRGQGPFSGNTIYF. In DNA, the CDR3 is TGTGCCAGCAGCTTAAGGGGACAGGGACCCTTCTCTGGAAACACCATATATTTT.

CDR3 loop: CASSGDRVDEQYF. For the CDR3, the DNA is TGTGCCAGCAGCGGGGACAGGGTTGACGAGCAGTACTTC. The V and J genes are TRBV7-8 and TRBJ2-5, with TRBD1 identical over 9 bases. Matching the DNA end better, TRBJ2-7 makes the J call doubtful. The germline gives CDR1 SGHVS, CDR2 FQNEAQ. This CDR3 is built from 13 residues.

The V call is TRBV7-2, the J call TRBJ2-7, with D possibly TRBD1 on 8 matching bases. Trimming pared 6 bases from V and 4 bases from J, leaving 13 bases between. This CDR3 has 13 residues. The V gene's germline CDR1 is SGHTA and CDR2 FQGNSA. CDR3 residues: CASSSQGGYEQYF. In nucleotides, the CDR3 is TGTGCCAGCAGTTCACAGGGGGGGTACGAGCAGTACTTC.

The chain is built from TRBV2 and TRBJ2-1, with D maybe TRBD2 (5 bases). CDR1 is SNHLY, CDR2 FYNNEI, per germline. This CDR3 region has 12 residues. V lost 5 bases to trimming and J lost 9 bases, with 11 bases between them. CDR3 amino acids: CASSILGSEQFF. CDR3 DNA: TGTGCCAGCAGTATCCTAGGGAGTGAGCAGTTCTTC.

The rearrangement joins TRBV6-5 to TRBJ2-1; D gene ambiguous. Trimming shortened V by 2 bases and J by 1 base, and 6 bases separated the two germline ends. The CDR3 is made up of 14 amino acids. Germline CDR1 is MNHEY and CDR2 is SVGAGI. The CDR3 nucleotides read TGTGCCAGCAGTTACAGCATTTCCTACAATGAGCAGTTCTTC. It yields the protein CASSYSISYNEQFF.

This rearrangement joins TRBV11-3 to TRBJ2-4; no clear D. The CDR3 length is 13 residues. CDR1 SGHNT and CDR2 YENEEA come from the germline V gene. Deletions cut 5 bases from V and 6 bases from J, with 11 bases between. CDR3 in DNA: TGTGCCAGCAGCAGTCTCCCGGGAAACATTCAGTACTTC. This sequence encodes CASSSLPGNIQYF.

The genes are TRBV29-1 and TRBJ1-1, with D possibly TRBD1 on 5 matching bases. This CDR3 contains 16 residues. V was shortened by 6 bases and J by 2 bases, with 22 bases between the two germline ends. Germline CDR1 and CDR2: SQVTM and ANQGSEA. Here the CDR3 DNA reads TGCAGCGTCGAAACCGGGGCGGGGGGGAAAAACACTGAAGCTTTCTTT. Translating it yields CSVETGAGGKNTEAFF.

The chain joins TRBV4-3 to TRBJ2-5, with 7 bases fitting TRBD1. This CDR3 contains 15 residues. Trimming removed 1 base from V and 2 bases from J; junction bases left unmatched: 4. Germline V gene sequence: CDR1 LGHNA, CDR2 YSLEER. DNA for the CDR3: TGCGCCAGCAGCCAAGGGAACAGGGGACAAGAGACCCAGTACTTC. Its protein product is CASSQGNRGQETQYF.